This is a list of T cell receptor beta chains from one sample in a study of a mutant IDH1 vaccine in newly diagnosed glioma. The repertoire was sequenced with immunoSEQ multiplex PCR; TCRdb's copy has only in-frame clones and lacks some. The data contain 77,000 or so clones, 81% of them singletons. The antigens for these receptors are not known. This specimen consisted of PBMCs, obtained from a glioma patient whose treatment included an IDH1 peptide vaccine. These receptors came from a man aged 40-55 years with glioma. The CDR3 runs from the conserved cysteine through the conserved F or W. Fields, in order: CDR3 protein, CDR3 DNA, D gene, J gene, V gene, clone size. D genes are given only for firm matches. The size of a clone is reported for some rows only, either as once, few or many, or as a class for expanded clones.

cdr3_aa: CASSLLGTANTEAFF; cdr3_nt: TGTGCCAGCAGCTTATTAGGGACAGCAAACACTGAAGCTTTCTTT; d_call: TRBD1; j_call: TRBJ1-1; v_call: TRBV11-2; clone_size: once
cdr3_aa: CASSLEALLSYEQYF; cdr3_nt: TGTGCCAGCAGCTTAGAGGCCCTCCTTTCCTACGAGCAGTACTTC; d_call: .; j_call: TRBJ2-7; v_call: TRBV11-2; clone_size: .
cdr3_aa: CAWRFPLGGQGPTYEQYF; cdr3_nt: TGTGCCTGGAGATTTCCATTGGGGGGACAGGGGCCCACCTACGAGCAGTACTTC; d_call: TRBD1; j_call: TRBJ2-7; v_call: TRBV30; clone_size: .
cdr3_aa: CSPSGLEAFF; cdr3_nt: TGCAGCCCCTCGGGCCTTGAAGCTTTCTTT; d_call: .; j_call: TRBJ1-1; v_call: TRBV29-1; clone_size: .
cdr3_aa: CATSRDGTGGHQPQHF; cdr3_nt: TGTGCCACCAGCAGAGACGGGACAGGCGGGCATCAGCCCCAGCATTTT; d_call: TRBD1; j_call: TRBJ1-5; v_call: TRBV15; clone_size: .
cdr3_aa: CASSRTGTGTLANYGYTF; cdr3_nt: TGTGCCAGCAGCAGGACAGGGACAGGGACTTTAGCTAACTATGGCTACACCTTC; d_call: TRBD1; j_call: TRBJ1-2; v_call: TRBV28; clone_size: .
cdr3_aa: CASSVNRDSPNYGYTF; cdr3_nt: TGTGCCAGCAGCGTAAACCGGGACAGCCCTAACTATGGCTACACCTTC; d_call: TRBD1; j_call: TRBJ1-2; v_call: TRBV9; clone_size: .
cdr3_aa: CASSLGLYNSPLHF; cdr3_nt: TGTGCCAGCAGCTTGGGACTCTATAATTCACCCCTCCACTTT; d_call: .; j_call: TRBJ1-6; v_call: TRBV11-1; clone_size: .
cdr3_aa: CASSRGTGGLAKNIQYF; cdr3_nt: TGCGCCAGCAGCCGGGGGACAGGGGGCTTAGCCAAAAACATTCAGTACTTC; d_call: TRBD1; j_call: TRBJ2-4; v_call: TRBV4-3; clone_size: .
cdr3_aa: CASSQKDGAGTRTDTQYF; cdr3_nt: TGCGCCAGCAGCCAAAAAGATGGGGCCGGGACTCGCACAGATACGCAGTATTTT; d_call: .; j_call: TRBJ2-3; v_call: TRBV4-1; clone_size: .
cdr3_aa: CASSPGPGSGNTIYF; cdr3_nt: TGTGCCAGCAGTCCCGGGCCAGGCTCTGGAAACACCATATATTTT; d_call: .; j_call: TRBJ1-3; v_call: TRBV6-5; clone_size: few
cdr3_aa: CASSRGSGSQETQYF; cdr3_nt: TGCGCCAGCAGCCGGGGGAGTGGCTCCCAAGAGACCCAGTACTTC; d_call: .; j_call: TRBJ2-5; v_call: TRBV4-1; clone_size: .
cdr3_aa: CASSAGLAGPLLNTGELFF; cdr3_nt: TGTGCCAGCAGCGCAGGACTAGCGGGGCCTCTACTAAACACCGGGGAGCTGTTTTTT; d_call: TRBD2; j_call: TRBJ2-2; v_call: TRBV27; clone_size: .
cdr3_aa: CASSRDTASGNTIYF; cdr3_nt: TGTGCCAGCAGCCGGGACACCGCCTCTGGAAACACCATATATTTT; d_call: .; j_call: TRBJ1-3; v_call: TRBV7-2; clone_size: once
cdr3_aa: CASSADRGTDTQYF; cdr3_nt: TGTGCCAGCAGTGCGGACAGGGGAACAGATACGCAGTATTTT; d_call: TRBD1; j_call: TRBJ2-3; v_call: TRBV25-1; clone_size: .